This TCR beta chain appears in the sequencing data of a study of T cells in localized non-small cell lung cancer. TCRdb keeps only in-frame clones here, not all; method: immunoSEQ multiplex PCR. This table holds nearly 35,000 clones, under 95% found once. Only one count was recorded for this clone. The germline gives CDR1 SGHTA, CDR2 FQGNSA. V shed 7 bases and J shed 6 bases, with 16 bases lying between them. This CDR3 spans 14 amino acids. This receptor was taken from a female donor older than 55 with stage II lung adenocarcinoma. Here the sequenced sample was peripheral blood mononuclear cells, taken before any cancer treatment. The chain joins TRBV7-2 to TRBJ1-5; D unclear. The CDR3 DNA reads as TGTGCCAGCACTCGATCCGCGGCTGGTCAGCCCCAGCATTTT. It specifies CASTRSAAGQPQHF.